The 22 T cell receptor beta chains below all came from one sample that was sequenced in a study of graft-versus-host responses after intestinal transplantation. Lymphocytes (intraepithelial and lamina propria) were released by processing the graft tissue. The table came from immunoSEQ multiplex PCR; TCRdb's copy has only in-frame clones and leaves some out. This sample has under 30,000 clones, with around 80% found just once. The specimen comprised ileum tissue, sampled 98 days after intestinal transplantation. The receptors here all came from a human patient who received an intestinal transplant, so some T cells may come from the graft donor.

This rearrangement joins TRBV30 to TRBJ2-3; D is tentatively TRBD1 or TRBD2 (5 bases each). The CDR3 consists of 13 residues. Germline-derived CDR1 and CDR2 are GTSNPN and SVGIG (reference sequence). V was pared by 5 bases and J by 3 bases, with 12 bases between. The CDR3 coding sequence is TGTGCCTGGTCATGGGGCGGGACAGATACGCAGTATTTT. Translating gives CAWSWGGTDTQYF.

The genes are TRBV13 and TRBJ2-6; D might be TRBD1 (6 bases). The V and J ends lost 5 bases and 1 base respectively, with 24 bases between them. CDR3 length equals 20 residues. CDR1 and CDR2 from the germline V gene are PRHDT and FYEKMQ (reference sequence). CDR3 sequence (DNA): TGTGCCAGCAGCCCCCTCCGACAGGCTAATACGTATTCTGGGGCCAACGTCCTGACTTTC. Protein sequence: CASSPLRQANTYSGANVLTF.

This CDR3 reads CASTTNRNAGAVYESGNTIYF. The CDR3 DNA follows: TGTGCCAGCACCACCAATCGAAACGCAGGGGCGGTTTATGAGTCTGGAAACACCATATATTTT. This sequence joins TRBV28 and TRBJ1-3, with a weak D call TRBD1 (6 bases). From germline, CDR1 is MDHEN and CDR2 SYDVKM. The CDR3 runs 21 residues. Trimming removed 7 bases from V and 1 base from J, with 32 bases in between.

This clone was recorded only once. The chain carries TRBV10-3 and TRBJ2-7; possible D gene TRBD2, 5 bases. CDR3 length: 14 amino acids. V gave up 10 bases and J gave up 0 bases, with 16 bases separating them. The germline gives CDR1 ENHRY, CDR2 SYGVKD. This CDR3 is CATAWPGSSYEQYF. The CDR3 DNA is TGTGCCACCGCTTGGCCGGGGAGCTCCTACGAGCAGTACTTC.

The V gene is TRBV5-1, the J gene TRBJ2-1; D is uncertain. The CDR3 extends over 13 amino acids. Per germline, CDR1 SGHRS and CDR2 YFSETQ. V was pared by 2 bases and J by 1 base, with 4 bases between. The chain's CDR3 is CASSFRSYNEQFF. The CDR3, as DNA: TGCGCCAGCAGCTTCAGGTCCTACAATGAGCAGTTCTTC.

The V gene is TRBV7-9, the J gene TRBJ2-1, with 11 nucleotides matching TRBD2. This CDR3 is built from 15 residues. Germline CDR1 is SEHNR and CDR2 is FQNEAQ (reference sequence). The V gene end was trimmed by 3 bases and the J gene end by 9 bases; junction bases not matched to a gene: 7. CDR3 in DNA: TGTGCCAGCAGCTTTAGCGGGGGGGCCTTTGGTGAGCAGTTCTTC. Translating it yields CASSFSGGAFGEQFF.

This clone has only a few counts. The gene calls are TRBV4-1 and TRBJ1-4, with 7 bases matching TRBD1. The CDR3 is made up of 14 amino acids. The V and J ends lost 2 bases and 7 bases, in that order; junction bases with no gene match: 4. CDR1 and CDR2 (germline): MGHRA, YSYEKL. CDR3 in DNA: TGCGCCAGCAGCCAATTGACAGGGTCTGAAAAACTGTTTTTT. Protein sequence: CASSQLTGSEKLFF.

This clone occurred a few times. The J gene is TRBJ1-5, the V gene TRBV2, with 9 bases fitting TRBD1. Germline V gene data show CDR1 as SNHLY and CDR2 as FYNNEI. CDR3 length equals 15 residues. The trim removed 4 bases at V and 7 bases at J, leaving 8 bases unmatched. The CDR3 DNA reads as TGTGCCAGCAGTGTCAGGGGACAGGGACGGCAGCCCCAGCATTTT. It is translated as CASSVRGQGRQPQHF. Full variable domain (outside the CDR3, taken from reference TRBV2 and TRBJ1-5): EPEVTQTPSHQVTQMGQEVILRCVPISNHLYFYWYRQILGQKVEFLVSFYNNEISEKSEIFDDQFSVERPDGSNFTLKIRSTKLEDSAMYFCASSVRGQGRQPQHFGDGTRLSIL.

The sample holds one count of this clone. V is TRBV6-5 and J is TRBJ1-3; D is possibly TRBD1 (6 bases). The V gene lost 8 bases and the J gene lost 1 base, with 15 bases spanning the gap. Germline assignment: CDR1 MNHEY and CDR2 SVGAGI. This CDR3 region has 15 residues. The CDR3 nucleotides read TGTGCCAGCTGGGACACCTTTTCGTCTGGAAACACCATATATTTT. Translation: CASWDTFSSGNTIYF.

The genes are TRBV2 and TRBJ1-6, with a possible D match to TRBD1 (5 bases). The V gene's germline CDR1 is SNHLY and CDR2 FYNNEI. With 8 bases removed from V and 0 bases from J, the gap between germline ends came to 11 bases. The CDR3 is made up of 15 amino acids. CDR3 amino acids: CASLGESSYNSPLHF. The CDR3 bases are TGTGCCAGCCTAGGGGAAAGCTCCTATAATTCACCCCTCCACTTT.

This clone was found a few times. This rearrangement joins TRBV27 to TRBJ2-7; D perhaps matches TRBD2 (7 bases). The CDR3 sequence is 11 residues long. Trimming cost V 8 bases and J 5 bases, with 10 bases left between them. CDR1 is MNHEY, CDR2 SMNVEV, per germline (reference sequence). The CDR3 DNA reads as TGTGCCAGCTGGGGGGGGCACGAGCAGTACTTC. This encodes CASWGGHEQYF.

This sequence joins TRBV6-5 and TRBJ1-4; D gene unclear. The germline V gene encodes CDR1 MNHEY and CDR2 SVGAGI. V was shortened by 5 bases and J by 6 bases, with 13 bases between the two germline ends. CDR3 size: 14 residues. CDR3 region: CASSHRSYDEKLFF. The CDR3 DNA reads as TGTGCCAGCAGTCACCGATCTTATGATGAAAAACTGTTTTTT.

The chain recombines TRBV6-6 with TRBJ2-5, with no clear D. The germline gives CDR1 MNHNY, CDR2 SVGAGI (reference sequence). V gave up 6 bases and J gave up 4 bases, with 12 bases separating them. The CDR3 covers 13 residues. CDR3: CASSPWAGETQYF. CDR3 nucleotides: TGTGCCAGCAGCCCCTGGGCAGGAGAGACCCAGTACTTC.

V is TRBV19 and J is TRBJ1-1; D unresolved. The V and J ends lost 4 bases and 0 bases respectively, with 9 bases between them. The CDR3 is 14 amino acids. The V gene's germline CDR1 is LNHDA and CDR2 SQIVND (reference sequence). The CDR3 region has the DNA TGTGCCAGTAGTAGGAAGTACATGAACACTGAAGCTTTCTTT. It encodes CASSRKYMNTEAFF.

The V and J genes are TRBV4-1 and TRBJ2-1, with TRBD1 matching over 9 bases. The V gene's germline CDR1 is MGHRA and CDR2 YSYEKL. This CDR3 comprises 15 residues. The V gene end was trimmed by 0 bases and the J gene end by 7 bases; junction bases not matched to a gene: 4. The CDR3 coding sequence is TGCGCCAGCAGCCAAGACGGGGACAGGGTTAATGAGCAGTTCTTC. It is translated as CASSQDGDRVNEQFF.

The chain carries TRBV4-1 and TRBJ1-5; D possibly corresponds to TRBD1 (6 bases). Germline lookup yields CDR1 MGHRA and CDR2 YSYEKL. CDR3 length: 14 amino acids. Deletions cut 4 bases from V and 5 bases from J, with 12 bases between. CDR3 DNA: TGCGCCAGCAGCCGGGAATGGGGGCATCAGCCCCAGCATTTT. Translated: CASSREWGHQPQHF.

The chain combines TRBV6-1 with TRBJ2-1; a weak D match, TRBD1 (6 bases). The length of the CDR3 is 12 residues. V shed 5 bases and J shed 10 bases, with 12 bases lying between them. Germline V gene lookup returns CDR1 MNHNS and CDR2 SASEGT. The CDR3 coding sequence is TGTGCCAGCAGTTCTTTACAGGGCGAGCAGTTCTTC. Its protein product is CASSSLQGEQFF.

The J gene is TRBJ1-2, the V gene TRBV29-1; no clear D gene. V dropped 2 bases and J dropped 3 bases, with 10 bases sitting between them. Germline assignment: CDR1 SQVTM and CDR2 ANQGSEA. The CDR3 runs 13 residues. The CDR3 DNA reads as TGCAGCGTTGAAACCGGGTCCGACTATGGCTACACCTTC. As protein: CSVETGSDYGYTF.

This clone was seen a few times. The chain employs TRBV30 and TRBJ2-2; no firm D call. CDR3 length: 13 residues. Trimming shortened V by 1 base and J by 4 bases, and 7 bases separated the two germline ends. Germline V gene lookup returns CDR1 GTSNPN and CDR2 SVGIG (reference sequence). The chain's CDR3 is CAWSAGLTGELFF. CDR3 DNA: TGTGCCTGGAGTGCGGGCCTCACCGGGGAGCTGTTTTTT. The whole variable domain, remainder taken from reference TRBV30 and TRBJ2-2, is SQTIHQWPATLVQPVGSPLSLECTVEGTSNPNLYWYRQAAGRGLQLLFYSVGIGQISSEVPQNLSASRPQDRQFILSSKKLLLSDSGFYLCAWSAGLTGELFFGEGSRLTVL.

This clone was seen once. The chain employs TRBV19 and TRBJ1-2, with D hard to call. Trimming removed 1 base from V and 8 bases from J, with 8 bases in between. The CDR3 has 12 amino acids. Germline values: CDR1 LNHDA, CDR2 SQIVND (reference sequence). CDR3 amino acids: CASSIGGGGYTF. Written as DNA, the CDR3 is TGTGCCAGTAGTATAGGAGGAGGAGGCTACACCTTC.

This clone is a singleton in its sample. This chain links TRBV11-2 with TRBJ2-5; D perhaps matches TRBD2 (5 bases). V gave up 5 bases and J gave up 4 bases, with 17 bases separating them. The CDR3 is made up of 15 amino acids. CDR1 is SGHAT and CDR2 is FQNNGV in the germline V gene. CDR3 bases: TGTGCCAGCAGCCCCCTGAGGGCGCAAGGAGAGACCCAGTACTTC. Its translation is CASSPLRAQGETQYF.

The genes are TRBV7-8 and TRBJ2-2; D not resolved. Germline V gene data show CDR1 as SGHVS and CDR2 as FQNEAQ. V shed 5 bases and J shed 6 bases, with 13 bases lying between them. This CDR3 comprises 14 residues. In DNA, the CDR3 is TGTGCCAGCAGCCCGATGGGGAAGTCCGGGGAGCTGTTTTTT. Its translation: CASSPMGKSGELFF.